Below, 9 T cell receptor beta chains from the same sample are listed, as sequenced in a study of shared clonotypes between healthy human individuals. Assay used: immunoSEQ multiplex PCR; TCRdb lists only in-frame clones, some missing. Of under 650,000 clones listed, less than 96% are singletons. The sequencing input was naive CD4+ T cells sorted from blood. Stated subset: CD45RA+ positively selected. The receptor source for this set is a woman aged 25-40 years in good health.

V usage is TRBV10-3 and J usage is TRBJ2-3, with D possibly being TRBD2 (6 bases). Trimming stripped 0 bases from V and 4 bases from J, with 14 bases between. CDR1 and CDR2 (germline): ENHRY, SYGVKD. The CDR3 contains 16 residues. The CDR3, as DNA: TGTGCCATCAGTGAGTCGCTTCCGGGAGTTCCAGATACGCAGTATTTT. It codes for CAISESLPGVPDTQYF.

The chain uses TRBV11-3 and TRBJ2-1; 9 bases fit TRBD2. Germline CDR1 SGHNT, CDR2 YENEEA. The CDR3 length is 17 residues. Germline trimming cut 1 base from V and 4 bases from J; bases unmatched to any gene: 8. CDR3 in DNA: TGTGCCAGCAGCTTAGTGGCTAGCGGGACCGTTTACAATGAGCAGTTCTTC. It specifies CASSLVASGTVYNEQFF.

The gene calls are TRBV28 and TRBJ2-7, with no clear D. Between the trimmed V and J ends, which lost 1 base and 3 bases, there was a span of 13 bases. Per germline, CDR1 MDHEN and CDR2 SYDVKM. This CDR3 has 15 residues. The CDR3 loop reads CASSLYRGLLYEQYF. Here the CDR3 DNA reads TGTGCCAGCAGTTTATACAGAGGCCTCCTCTACGAGCAGTACTTC.

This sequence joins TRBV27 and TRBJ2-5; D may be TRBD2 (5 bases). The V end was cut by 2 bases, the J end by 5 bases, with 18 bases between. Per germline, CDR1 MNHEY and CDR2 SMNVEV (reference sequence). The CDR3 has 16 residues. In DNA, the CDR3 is TGTGCCAGCAGTTTAGCTCCGGGCCCCCGGAGGGAGACCCAGTACTTC. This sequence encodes CASSLAPGPRRETQYF.

The CDR3 DNA sequence: TGCGCCAGCAGCTCGGCGCTAGCGGGTGTAGCCTACAATGAGCAGTTCTTC. Its translation: CASSSALAGVAYNEQFF. The rearrangement joins TRBV5-1 to TRBJ2-1, with 8 bases that match TRBD2. Per germline, CDR1 SGHRS and CDR2 YFSETQ. The CDR3 length is 17 residues. V lost 3 bases, J lost 2 bases, and 10 bases stayed unmatched.

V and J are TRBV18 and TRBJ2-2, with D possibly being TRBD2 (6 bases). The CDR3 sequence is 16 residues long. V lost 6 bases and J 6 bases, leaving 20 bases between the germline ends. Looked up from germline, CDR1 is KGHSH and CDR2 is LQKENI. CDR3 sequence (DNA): TGTGCCAGCTCCCACCGGGGGTCGCCGACGGCCGGGGAGCTGTTTTTT. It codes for CASSHRGSPTAGELFF.

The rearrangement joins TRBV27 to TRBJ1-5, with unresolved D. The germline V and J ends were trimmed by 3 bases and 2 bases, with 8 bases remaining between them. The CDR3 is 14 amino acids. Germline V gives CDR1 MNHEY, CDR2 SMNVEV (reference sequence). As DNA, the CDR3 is TGTGCCAGCAGTTTGTGGCGGGGCAATCAGCCCCAGCATTTT. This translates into CASSLWRGNQPQHF.

This chain's CDR3 is CASSPGLRGTDTQYF. CDR3 nucleotides: TGTGCCAGCAGCCCAGGGTTACGGGGCACAGATACGCAGTATTTT. This chain links TRBV7-9 with TRBJ2-3; possible D gene TRBD1, 5 bases. From germline, CDR1 is SEHNR and CDR2 FQNEAQ (reference sequence). This CDR3 comprises 15 residues. Deletions cut 5 bases from V and 1 base from J, with 13 bases between.

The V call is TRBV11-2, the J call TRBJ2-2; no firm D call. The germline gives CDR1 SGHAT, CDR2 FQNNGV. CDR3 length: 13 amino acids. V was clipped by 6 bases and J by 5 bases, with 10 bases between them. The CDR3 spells CASRPSGTGELFF. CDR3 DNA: TGTGCCAGCAGGCCGAGTGGAACCGGGGAGCTGTTTTTT. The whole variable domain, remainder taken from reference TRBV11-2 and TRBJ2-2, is EAGVAQSPRYKIIEKRQSVAFWCNPISGHATLYWYQQILGQGPKLLIQFQNNGVVDDSQLPKDRFSAERLKGVDSTLKIQPAKLEDSAVYLCASRPSGTGELFFGEGSRLTVL.